The 6 T cell receptor beta chains below were found in one sample sequenced in a study of PD-1 blockade in classical Hodgkin lymphoma. Time point in this sample: newly diagnosed, previously untreated cHL patient sample. The protocol was immunoSEQ multiplex PCR, while the TCRdb copy is restricted to in-frame clones and leaves out a portion. In the table there are over 60,000 clones, over 90% of which are singletons. Sequenced sample: peripheral blood mononuclear cells (PBMCs). These receptors were obtained from a human donor with classical Hodgkin lymphoma.

The genes are TRBV6-1 and TRBJ2-5; TRBD1 is a possible D gene (6 bases). Germline CDR1 reads MNHNS; CDR2 reads SASEGT. Trimming removed 7 bases at V and 5 bases at J, with 17 bases between. CDR3 length equals 14 residues. The CDR3 DNA is TGTGCCAGCAAGTCGACACAGGGTTGGGAGACCCAGTACTTC. Protein: CASKSTQGWETQYF.

The genes are TRBV27 and TRBJ1-1; D unclear. V was pared by 2 bases and J by 3 bases, with 10 bases between. From germline, CDR1 is MNHEY and CDR2 SMNVEV (reference sequence). The CDR3 sequence is 14 residues long. The CDR3 bases are TGTGCCAGCAGTTTAGGCGGTAGGCACACTGAAGCTTTCTTT. This encodes CASSLGGRHTEAFF.

The chain couples TRBV27 to TRBJ2-7; no definite D call. The CDR3 contains 12 residues. The ends were cut back, 6 bases at V and 6 bases at J, with 12 bases in the middle. The germline V gene has CDR1 MNHEY and CDR2 SMNVEV (reference sequence). The CDR3 loop reads CASRGPSPEQYF. The CDR3 bases are TGTGCCAGCAGAGGACCCTCCCCCGAGCAGTACTTC.

This sequence joins TRBV2 and TRBJ1-1; D unresolved. Trimming stripped 7 bases from V and 4 bases from J, with 16 bases between. The CDR3 has 14 amino acids. The germline V gene encodes CDR1 SNHLY and CDR2 FYNNEI. The CDR3 loop is CASKFVEKGTEAFF. The CDR3 DNA reads as TGTGCCAGCAAGTTCGTGGAAAAGGGCACTGAAGCTTTCTTT.

This rearrangement joins TRBV7-2 to TRBJ2-1, with a tentative D call TRBD1 (6 bases). This CDR3 contains 14 residues. Germline values: CDR1 SGHTA, CDR2 FQGNSA. V shed 0 bases and J shed 9 bases, with 12 bases lying between them. The CDR3 loop is CASSLAGIGGEQFF. CDR3 DNA sequence: TGTGCCAGCAGCTTAGCCGGGATAGGGGGTGAGCAGTTCTTC.

The V call is TRBV6-1, the J call TRBJ2-1, with unresolved D. Trimming pared 1 base from V and 4 bases from J, leaving 11 bases between. This CDR3 region has 15 residues. Germline V lookup: CDR1 MNHNS, CDR2 SASEGT. The CDR3 DNA is TGTGCCAGCAGTGAAGTTGGGAACACATACAATGAGCAGTTCTTC. Translation: CASSEVGNTYNEQFF.